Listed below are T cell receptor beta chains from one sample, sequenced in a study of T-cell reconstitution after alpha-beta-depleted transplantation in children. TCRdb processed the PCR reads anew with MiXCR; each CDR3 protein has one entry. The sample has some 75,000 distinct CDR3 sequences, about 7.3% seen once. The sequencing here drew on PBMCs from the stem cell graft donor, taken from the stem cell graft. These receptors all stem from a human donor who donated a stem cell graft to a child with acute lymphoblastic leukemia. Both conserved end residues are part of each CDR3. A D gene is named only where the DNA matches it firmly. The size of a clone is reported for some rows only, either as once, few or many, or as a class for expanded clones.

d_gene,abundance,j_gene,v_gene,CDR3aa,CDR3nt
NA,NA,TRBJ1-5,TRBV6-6,CASGSGVQPQHF,TGTGCCAGCGGGTCTGGGGTTCAGCCCCAGCATTTT
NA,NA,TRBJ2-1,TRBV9,CASSEGGGLVNEQFF,TGTGCCAGCAGCGAGGGAGGGGGTCTCGTAAATGAGCAGTTCTTC
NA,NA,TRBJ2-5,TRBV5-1,CASSLAGTDETQYF,TGCGCCAGCAGCTTGGCTGGGACTGACGAGACCCAGTACTTC
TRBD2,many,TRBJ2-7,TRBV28,CASSGGGLGANEQYF,TGTGCCAGCAGCGGGGGGGGTTTGGGGGCTAACGAGCAGTACTTC
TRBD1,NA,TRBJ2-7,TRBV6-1,CASHRTGTGDYEQYF,TGTGCCAGTCATAGAACCGGGACAGGGGACTACGAGCAGTACTTC
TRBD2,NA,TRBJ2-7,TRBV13,CASSLASGTSYEQYF,TGTGCCAGCAGCTTAGCTAGCGGGACCTCCTACGAGCAGTACTTC
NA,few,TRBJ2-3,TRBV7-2,CASSRTRGPDTQYF,TGTGCCAGCAGCAGAACCCGGGGTCCAGATACGCAGTATTTT
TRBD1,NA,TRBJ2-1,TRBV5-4,CASSLAGTANNEQFF,TGTGCCAGCAGCTTGGCCGGGACAGCGAACAATGAGCAGTTCTTC
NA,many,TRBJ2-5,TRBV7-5,CISVPEAKGLAGEETQYF,NA
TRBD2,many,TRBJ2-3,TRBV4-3,CASSQEPLAGGADTQYF,TGCGCCAGCAGCCAAGAACCACTAGCGGGGGGTGCAGATACGCAGTATTTT
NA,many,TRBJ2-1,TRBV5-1,CASSLGSRENEQFF,TGCGCCAGCAGCTTGGGTTCGAGGGAGAATGAGCAGTTCTTC
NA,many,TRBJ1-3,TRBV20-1,CSARRGHSTGSGNTIYF,TGCAGTGCTAGAAGGGGACACTCAACCGGCTCTGGAAACACCATATATTTT
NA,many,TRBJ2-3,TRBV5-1,CASSLAGVTQDTQYF,TGCGCCAGCAGCTTGGCGGGGGTGACACAAGATACGCAGTATTTT
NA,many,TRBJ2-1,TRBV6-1,CASSDDRSSYNEQFF,TGTGCCAGCAGCGACGACAGGAGCTCCTACAATGAGCAGTTCTTC